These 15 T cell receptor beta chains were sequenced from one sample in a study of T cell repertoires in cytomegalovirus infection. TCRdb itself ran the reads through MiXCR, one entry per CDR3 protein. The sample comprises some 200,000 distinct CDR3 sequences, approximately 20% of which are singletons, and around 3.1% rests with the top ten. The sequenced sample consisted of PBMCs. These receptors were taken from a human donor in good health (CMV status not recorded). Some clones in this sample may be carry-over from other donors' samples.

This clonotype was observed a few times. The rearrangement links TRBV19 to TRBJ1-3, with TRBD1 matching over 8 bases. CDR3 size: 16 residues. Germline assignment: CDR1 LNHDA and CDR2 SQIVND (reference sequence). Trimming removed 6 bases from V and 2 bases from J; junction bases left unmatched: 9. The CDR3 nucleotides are TGTGCCAGTAGCCGGACAGGGTTTAGCACTGGAAACACCATATATTTT. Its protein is CASSRTGFSTGNTIYF.

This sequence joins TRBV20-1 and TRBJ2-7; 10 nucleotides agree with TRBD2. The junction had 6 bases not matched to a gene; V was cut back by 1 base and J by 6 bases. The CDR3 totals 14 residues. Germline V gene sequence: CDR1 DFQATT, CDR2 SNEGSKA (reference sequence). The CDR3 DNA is TGCAGTGCTAGAGTAGCGGGAGGTTTCGGCGAGCAGTACTTC. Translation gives CSARVAGGFGEQYF.

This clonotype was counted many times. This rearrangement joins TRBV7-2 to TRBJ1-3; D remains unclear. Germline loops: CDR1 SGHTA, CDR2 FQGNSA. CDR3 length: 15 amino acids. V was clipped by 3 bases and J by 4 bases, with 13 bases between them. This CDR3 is CASSFGGVGGNTIYF. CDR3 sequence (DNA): TGTGCCAGCAGCTTCGGAGGAGTTGGGGGAAACACCATATATTTT.

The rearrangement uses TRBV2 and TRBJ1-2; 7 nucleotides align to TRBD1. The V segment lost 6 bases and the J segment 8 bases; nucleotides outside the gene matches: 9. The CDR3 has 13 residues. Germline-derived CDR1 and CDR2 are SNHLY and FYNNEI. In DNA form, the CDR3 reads TGTGCCAGCAGCAACGACAGGGTCGACGGCTACACCTTC. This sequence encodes CASSNDRVDGYTF. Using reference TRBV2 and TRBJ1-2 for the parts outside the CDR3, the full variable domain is EPEVTQTPSHQVTQMGQEVILRCVPISNHLYFYWYRQILGQKVEFLVSFYNNEISEKSEIFDDQFSVERPDGSNFTLKIRSTKLEDSAMYFCASSNDRVDGYTFGSGTRLTVV.

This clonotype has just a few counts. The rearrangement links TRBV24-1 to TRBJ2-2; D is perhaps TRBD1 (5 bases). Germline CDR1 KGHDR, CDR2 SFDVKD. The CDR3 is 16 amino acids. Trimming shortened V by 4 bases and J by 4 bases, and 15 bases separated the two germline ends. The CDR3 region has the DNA TGTGCCACCAGTGACACGACAGAACCATTCACCGGGGAGCTGTTTTTT. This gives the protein CATSDTTEPFTGELFF.

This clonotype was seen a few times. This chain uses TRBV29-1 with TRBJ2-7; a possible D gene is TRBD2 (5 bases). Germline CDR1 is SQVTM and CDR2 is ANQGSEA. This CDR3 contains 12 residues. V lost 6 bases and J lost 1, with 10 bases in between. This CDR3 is CSVMGSSYEQYF. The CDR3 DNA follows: TGCAGCGTGATGGGGAGTTCCTACGAGCAGTACTTC.

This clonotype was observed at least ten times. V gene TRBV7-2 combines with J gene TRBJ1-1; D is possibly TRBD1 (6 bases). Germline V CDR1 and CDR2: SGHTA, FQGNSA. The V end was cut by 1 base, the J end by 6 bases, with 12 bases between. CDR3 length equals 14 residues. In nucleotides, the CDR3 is TGTGCCAGCAGCTTAGGTGGTCGGACAGCTGAAGCTTTCTTT. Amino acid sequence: CASSLGGRTAEAFF.

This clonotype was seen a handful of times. The CDR3: CASSAGLAGATGANVLTF. The CDR3 bases are TGTGCCAGCAGTGCTGGACTAGCGGGAGCGACTGGGGCCAACGTCCTGACTTTC. The J gene is TRBJ2-6, the V gene TRBV9; 13 bases line up with TRBD2. Germline lookup yields CDR1 SGDLS and CDR2 YYNGEE. The V segment lost 5 bases and the J segment 2 bases; nucleotides outside the gene matches: 7. This CDR3 is built from 18 residues. The full variable domain, rest sourced from reference TRBV9 and TRBJ2-6, is DSGVTQTPKHLITATGQRVTLRCSPRSGDLSVYWYQQSLDQGLQFLIQYYNGEERAKGNILERFSAQQFPDLHSELNLSSLELGDSALYFCASSAGLAGATGANVLTFGAGSRLTVL.

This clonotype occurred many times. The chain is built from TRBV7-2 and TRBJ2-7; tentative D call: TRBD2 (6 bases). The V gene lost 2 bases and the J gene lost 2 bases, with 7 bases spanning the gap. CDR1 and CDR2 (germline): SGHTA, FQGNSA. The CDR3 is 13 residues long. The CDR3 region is CASSLWGAYEQYF. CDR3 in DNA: TGTGCCAGCAGCTTATGGGGGGCCTACGAGCAGTACTTC.

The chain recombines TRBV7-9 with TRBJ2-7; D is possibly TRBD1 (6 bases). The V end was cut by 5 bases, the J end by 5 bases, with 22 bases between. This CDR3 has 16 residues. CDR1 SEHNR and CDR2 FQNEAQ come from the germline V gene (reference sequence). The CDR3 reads CASSAGAGTSRDEQYF. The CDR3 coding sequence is TGTGCCAGCAGCGCCGGAGCCGGGACATCCAGGGACGAGCAGTACTTC.

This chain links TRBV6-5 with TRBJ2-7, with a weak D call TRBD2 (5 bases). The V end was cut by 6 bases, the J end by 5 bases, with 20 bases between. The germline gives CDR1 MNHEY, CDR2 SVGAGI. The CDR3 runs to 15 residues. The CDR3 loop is CASSLSRGRSDEQYF. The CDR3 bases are TGTGCCAGCAGCCTTTCTCGAGGGAGATCCGACGAGCAGTACTTC.

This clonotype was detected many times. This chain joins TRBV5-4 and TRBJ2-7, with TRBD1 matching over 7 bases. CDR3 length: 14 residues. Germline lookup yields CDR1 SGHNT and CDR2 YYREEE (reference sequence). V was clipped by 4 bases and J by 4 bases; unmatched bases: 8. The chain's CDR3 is CASSPTGEPYEQYF. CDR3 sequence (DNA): TGTGCCAGCAGCCCAACAGGGGAACCTTACGAGCAGTACTTC. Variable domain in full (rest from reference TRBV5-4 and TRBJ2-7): ETGVTQSPTHLIKTRGQQVTLRCSSQSGHNTVSWYQQALGQGPQFIFQYYREEENGRGNFPPRFSGLQFPNYSSELNVNALELDDSALYLCASSPTGEPYEQYFGPGTRLTVT.

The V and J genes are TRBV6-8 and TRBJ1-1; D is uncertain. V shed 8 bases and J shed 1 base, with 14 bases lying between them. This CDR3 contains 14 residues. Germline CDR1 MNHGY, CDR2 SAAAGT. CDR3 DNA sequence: TGTGCCAGCGGAAGGACTATTCAGAACACTGAAGCTTTCTTT. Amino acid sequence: CASGRTIQNTEAFF.

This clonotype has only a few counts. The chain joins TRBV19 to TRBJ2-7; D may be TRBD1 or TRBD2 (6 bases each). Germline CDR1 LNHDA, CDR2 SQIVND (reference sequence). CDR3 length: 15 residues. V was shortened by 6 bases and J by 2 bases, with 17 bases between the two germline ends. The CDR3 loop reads CASSKGPGAAYEQYF. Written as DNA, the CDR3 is TGTGCCAGTAGCAAAGGGCCGGGGGCCGCCTACGAGCAGTACTTC. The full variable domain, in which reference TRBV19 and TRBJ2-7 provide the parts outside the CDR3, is DGGITQSPKYLFRKEGQNVTLSCEQNLNHDAMYWYRQDPGQGLRLIYYSQIVNDFQKGDIAEGYSVSREKKESFPLTVTSAQKNPTAFYLCASSKGPGAAYEQYFGPGTRLTVT.

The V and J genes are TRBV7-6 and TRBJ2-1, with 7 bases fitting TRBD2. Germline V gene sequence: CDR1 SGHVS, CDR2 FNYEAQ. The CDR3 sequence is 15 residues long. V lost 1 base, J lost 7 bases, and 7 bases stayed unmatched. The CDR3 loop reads CASSLVLGAGNEQFF. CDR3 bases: TGTGCCAGCAGCTTAGTTTTGGGAGCGGGGAATGAGCAGTTCTTC.